The 7 T cell receptor beta chains below were found in one sample sequenced in a study of T cells in Graves' hyperthyroidism and ophthalmopathy. Amplification of TCR beta CDR3 regions used RNA as the template. TCR CDR3 underwent first-round RT-PCR with the HTBI primer set. Using its own MiXCR run on the multiplex PCR reads, TCRdb lists one record per CDR3 protein. The sample carries 250,000 or so distinct CDR3 sequences, about 16% recorded once. Sample: blood. Source of these receptors: a woman in her late teens or twenties with Graves' ophthalmopathy.

This clonotype was observed many times. This rearrangement joins TRBV18 to TRBJ1-5; weak D call: TRBD1 (5 bases). V lost 0 bases and J lost 2, with 14 bases in between. The CDR3 has 17 residues. Germline CDR1 is KGHSH and CDR2 is LQKENI. The CDR3 coding sequence is TGTGCCAGCTCACCACCGAGTGGGGGAAGGGGCAATCAGCCCCAGCATTTT. Its protein is CASSPPSGGRGNQPQHF.

This clonotype was detected ten times or more. Germline and junction disagree at one end, which may indicate a read error. The chain uses TRBV7-7 and TRBJ2-1; D ambiguous. The germline gives CDR1 SSHAT, CDR2 FNYEAQ (reference sequence). The length of the CDR3 is 13 residues. The CDR3 bases are TGTGCTAGCAGCCCGGGCCCATACAATGAGCAGTTCTTC. Translated: CASSPGPYNEQFF.

The sample holds many counts of this clonotype. V and J are TRBV7-9 and TRBJ2-3; TRBD2 matches 8 bases. Germline CDR1 reads SEHNR; CDR2 reads FQNEAQ (reference sequence). CDR3 length: 17 residues. V was pared by 5 bases and J by 4 bases, with 14 bases of the junction left unmatched. CDR3 sequence reads: CASSPLPPGTRPDTQYF. The DNA for the CDR3 is TGTGCCAGCAGCCCACTCCCACCCGGGACTAGGCCAGATACGCAGTATTTT.

The chain has TRBV18 and TRBJ2-5, with D maybe TRBD1 (6 bases). This CDR3 contains 16 residues. Per the germline V gene, CDR1 is KGHSH and CDR2 is LQKENI. V lost 2 bases to trimming and J lost 4 bases, with 17 bases between them. Here the CDR3 reads CASSPFLGGAGETQYF. The CDR3 DNA reads TGTGCCAGCTCACCATTCCTAGGGGGAGCAGGAGAGACCCAGTACTTC.

This clonotype was found many times. No DNA is shown, since the ends of the CDR3 on it are uncertain; the CDR3 is the one TCRdb lists. V and J are TRBV6-1 and TRBJ1-1; the table's D call of TRBD1 was not tested on the DNA. The CDR3 numbers 14 amino acids, ends counted. The germline V gene has CDR1 MNHNS and CDR2 SASEGT. The CDR3: CASILGAGNTEAFF.

This clonotype was recorded at least ten times. The genes are TRBV6-1 and TRBJ2-5; D is possibly TRBD2 (6 bases). The germline V gene encodes CDR1 MNHNS and CDR2 SASEGT. There are 13 residues in the CDR3. Trimming left V 6 bases short and J 5 bases short, with 13 bases between. The CDR3 DNA reads as TGTGCCAGCAGGCCCAGCGGGTGGGAGACCCAGTACTTC. As protein: CASRPSGWETQYF.

This clonotype was seen at least ten times. The genes are TRBV6-2 or TRBV6-3 and TRBJ1-1, with D possibly matching TRBD1 (6 bases). The germline CDR1 and CDR2 sequences are MNHEY and SVGEGT. This CDR3 region has 12 residues. V lost 4 bases and J lost 10, with 13 bases in between. CDR3: CASSSTGHVAFF. CDR3 sequence (DNA): TGTGCCAGCAGTTCTACAGGGCATGTAGCTTTCTTT.